This entry lists 27 T cell receptor beta chains sequenced from one sample in a study of T cells in Graves' hyperthyroidism and ophthalmopathy. It was RNA transcripts that yielded the amplified TCR beta CDR3 regions. HTBI primers were the set used in a first-round RT-PCR of the TCR CDR3. TCRdb analysed the multiplex PCR reads with MiXCR anew, one entry per CDR3 protein. The profile covers about 290,000 distinct CDR3 sequences, with about 14% appearing a single time and almost 8% taken by the ten largest. Sequencing was performed on blood. The receptors come from a woman in her twenties or thirties with Graves' hyperthyroidism that later progressed to Graves' ophthalmopathy.

This clonotype was found many times. This chain links TRBV27 with TRBJ2-3, with 7 bases identical to TRBD2. The CDR3 is 16 amino acids. V lost 6 bases and J lost 5; bases outside the gene matches: 14. Germline loops: CDR1 MNHEY, CDR2 SMNVEV (reference sequence). The CDR3 spells CASRHLSREIGDTQYF. The CDR3 DNA reads as TGTGCCAGCAGACACCTCTCGCGGGAGATTGGAGATACGCAGTATTTT.

This clonotype was detected many times. The chain combines TRBV6-2 or TRBV6-3 with TRBJ2-3; the D is unclear. Between the trimmed V and J ends, which lost 8 bases and 2 bases, there was a span of 14 bases. CDR1 and CDR2 (germline): MNHEY, SVGEGT. CDR3 size: 14 residues. The DNA for the CDR3 is TGTGCCAGCTCTGGGCTACTTCCCACAGATACGCAGTATTTT. This translates into CASSGLLPTDTQYF.

This clonotype was recorded many times. This rearrangement joins TRBV7-2 to TRBJ2-3; 16 positions agree with TRBD2. CDR1 is SGHTA and CDR2 is FQGNSA in the germline V gene. The CDR3 is 17 residues long. The ends lost 1 base at V and 9 bases at J; junction bases unmatched: 7. CDR3 nucleotide sequence: TGTGCCAGCAGCTTAGGGTCGGGACTAGCGGGAGGGGGAACGCAGTATTTT. It yields the protein CASSLGSGLAGGGTQYF.

This clonotype has a count of ten or more. The gene calls are TRBV4-1 and TRBJ2-7; D not resolved. This CDR3 region has 13 residues. Trimming removed 3 bases from V and 3 bases from J, with 9 bases in between. Germline V gene sequence: CDR1 MGHRA, CDR2 YSYEKL. The CDR3 is CASSHDGGYEQYF. In DNA form, the CDR3 reads TGCGCCAGCAGCCACGACGGCGGCTACGAGCAGTACTTC.

This clonotype was observed many times. The CDR3 spells CASSLGTSSYNEQFF. The CDR3 DNA follows: TGTGCCAGCAGCTTAGGGACTAGCTCCTACAATGAGCAGTTCTTC. V usage is TRBV11-2 and J usage is TRBJ2-1, with 7 positions matching TRBD2. V was clipped by 1 base and J by 0 bases; unmatched bases: 0. Germline CDR1 reads SGHAT; CDR2 reads FQNNGV. The CDR3 spans 15 residues. Full variable domain (remainder filled in from reference TRBV11-2 and TRBJ2-1): EAGVAQSPRYKIIEKRQSVAFWCNPISGHATLYWYQQILGQGPKLLIQFQNNGVVDDSQLPKDRFSAERLKGVDSTLKIQPAKLEDSAVYLCASSLGTSSYNEQFFGPGTRLTVL.

This rearrangement joins TRBV28 to TRBJ2-4, with 7 bases aligning to TRBD1. In germline, CDR1 is MDHEN, CDR2 SYDVKM. This CDR3 contains 16 residues. Trimming removed 1 base from V and 3 bases from J; junction bases left unmatched: 6. The CDR3: CASSLLTGLGKNIQYF. The CDR3 nucleotides read TGTGCCAGCAGTTTATTGACAGGGTTGGGCAAAAACATTCAGTACTTC.

This clonotype was detected many times. The V call is TRBV20-1, the J call TRBJ2-3, with 14 bases aligning to TRBD2. The trim removed 0 bases at V and 1 base at J, leaving 6 bases unmatched. The germline gives CDR1 DFQATT, CDR2 SNEGSKA (reference sequence). The CDR3 runs to 18 residues. The CDR3 DNA reads TGCAGTGCTAGAGATGGGACTAGCGGGAGTTGGGGCACAGATACGCAGTATTTT. Amino acids: CSARDGTSGSWGTDTQYF.

This clonotype was found many times. The chain is built from TRBV6-2 or TRBV6-3 and TRBJ1-2, with D perhaps TRBD1 (6 bases). V lost 4 bases, J lost 2 bases, and 11 bases lay in between. The CDR3 is made up of 14 amino acids. Germline V lookup: CDR1 MNHEY, CDR2 SVGEGT. CDR3 protein: CASSSATGNYGYTF. CDR3 coding DNA: TGTGCCAGCAGTTCAGCCACAGGGAACTATGGCTACACCTTC.

This clonotype was counted many times. The chain joins TRBV7-2 to TRBJ1-1; D not resolved. Germline V gene sequence: CDR1 SGHTA, CDR2 FQGNSA. V lost 1 base and J 6 bases, leaving 12 bases between the germline ends. There are 14 residues in the CDR3. The CDR3: CASSLVVSVSEAFF. CDR3 DNA sequence: TGTGCCAGCAGCTTAGTCGTCTCTGTGTCTGAAGCTTTCTTT.

The CDR3 here is CASSPAGGHSYEQYF. The CDR3 region has the DNA TGTGCCAGCAGCCCCGCGGGAGGGCACTCCTACGAGCAGTACTTC. The genes are TRBV5-4 and TRBJ2-7, with 9 nucleotides matching TRBD2. Losses at the gene ends were 4 bases for V and 0 bases for J; bases not matched to a gene: 5. From germline, CDR1 is SGHNT and CDR2 YYREEE (reference sequence). The CDR3 has 15 residues.

This clonotype was recorded a few times. The V gene is TRBV15, the J gene TRBJ2-1; a possible D gene is TRBD2 (5 bases). Deletions cut 3 bases from V and 9 bases from J, with 15 bases between. This CDR3 has 14 amino acids. Per the germline V gene, CDR1 is LNHNV and CDR2 is YYDKDF (reference sequence). In nucleotides, the CDR3 is TGTGCCACCAGCAGTTTCCCACGAGAGGGTGAGCAGTTCTTC. It encodes CATSSFPREGEQFF.

This clonotype was detected ten times or more. The CDR3 here is CASSWGRETQYF. The CDR3 region has the DNA TGTGCCAGCAGTTGGGGCAGGGAGACCCAGTACTTC. The chain couples TRBV28 to TRBJ2-5; D may be TRBD1 (5 bases). V was shortened by 4 bases and J by 5 bases, with 8 bases between the two germline ends. Germline V gives CDR1 MDHEN, CDR2 SYDVKM. This CDR3 contains 12 residues. The full variable domain, rest sourced from reference TRBV28 and TRBJ2-5, is DVKVTQSSRYLVKRTGEKVFLECVQDMDHENMFWYRQDPGLGLRLIYFSYDVKMKEKGDIPEGYSVSREKKERFSLILESASTNQTSMYLCASSWGRETQYFGPGTRLLVL.

This clonotype was detected a few times. The gene calls are TRBV9 and TRBJ1-1; tentatively, D is TRBD1 (5 bases). Germline V gene sequence: CDR1 SGDLS, CDR2 YYNGEE. There are 14 residues in the CDR3. Trimming removed 6 bases from V and 1 base from J, with 13 bases in between. This CDR3 reads CASTRGRGNTEAFF. CDR3 in DNA: TGTGCCAGCACGCGGGGGAGGGGGAACACTGAAGCTTTCTTT.

The CDR3 spells CASSRDGDGKLFF. The CDR3 DNA sequence: TGTGCCAGCAGCCGGGACGGGGATGGAAAACTGTTTTTT. The rearrangement uses TRBV5-5 and TRBJ1-4; D might be TRBD1 (5 bases). Germline V lookup: CDR1 SGHKS, CDR2 YYEKEE (reference sequence). Trimming removed 4 bases from V and 10 bases from J, with 14 bases in between. This CDR3 spans 13 amino acids.

In this sample, this clonotype turned up a few times. A much more abundant neighbour one base away suggests this may be a read error. The chain uses TRBV12-3 or TRBV12-4 and TRBJ2-5, with a possible D match to TRBD2 (5 bases). The CDR3 has 16 amino acids. Between the trimmed V and J ends, which lost 6 bases and 5 bases, there was a span of 22 bases. The CDR3 DNA reads TGTGCCAGCAGCCCCCGGGGTTGGGCAAGCCTGGAGACCCAGTACTTC. This gives the protein CASSPRGWASLETQYF.

In this sample, this clonotype turned up many times. The V call is TRBV27, the J call TRBJ1-4; D is unresolved. The CDR3 length is 15 residues. V shed 0 bases and J shed 8 bases, with 13 bases lying between them. The germline CDR1 and CDR2 sequences are MNHEY and SMNVEV (reference sequence). CDR3: CASSLSLGLGEKLFF. CDR3 sequence (DNA): TGTGCCAGCAGTTTATCGTTAGGGTTGGGGGAAAAACTGTTTTTT.

This clonotype was seen ten or more times. The chain couples TRBV24-1 to TRBJ2-5, with 8 bases fitting TRBD1. Per the germline V gene, CDR1 is KGHDR and CDR2 is SFDVKD. This CDR3 comprises 17 residues. Trimming cost V 4 bases and J 3 bases; bases outside gene matches: 12. CDR3 amino acids: CATSENLGQGLEETQYF. The DNA for the CDR3 is TGTGCCACCAGTGAGAACCTCGGACAGGGTTTAGAAGAGACCCAGTACTTC.

This clonotype showed up many times. CDR3 sequence (DNA): TGCGCCAGCAGCCAAGGTTTACGGAGCACTGAAGCTTTCTTT. It encodes CASSQGLRSTEAFF. This chain links TRBV4-1 with TRBJ1-1; D is unclear. The V gene lost 1 base and the J gene lost 4 bases, with 10 bases spanning the gap. The CDR3 covers 14 residues. Germline V gene lookup returns CDR1 MGHRA and CDR2 YSYEKL.

This clonotype was seen ten or more times. The rearrangement uses TRBV11-3 and TRBJ2-2; 11 nucleotides match TRBD2. CDR3 length: 15 amino acids. V was clipped by 3 bases and J by 3 bases; unmatched bases: 0. Germline V CDR1 and CDR2: SGHNT, YENEEA. For the CDR3, the DNA is TGTGCCAGCAGCTTTAGCGGGAGGGACACCGGGGAGCTGTTTTTT. As protein: CASSFSGRDTGELFF.

This clonotype was seen at least ten times. V usage is TRBV28 and J usage is TRBJ2-7; 9 bases match TRBD2. Per the germline V gene, CDR1 is MDHEN and CDR2 is SYDVKM. Losses at the gene ends were 4 bases for V and 4 bases for J; bases not matched to a gene: 5. CDR3 length equals 14 residues. The CDR3 DNA sequence: TGTGCCAGCAGTTGGCGGGAGGGCATTTACGAGCAGTACTTC. Translated: CASSWREGIYEQYF.

This chain links TRBV6-1 with TRBJ2-1; the D call may be TRBD1 or TRBD2 (5 bases each). In germline, CDR1 is MNHNS, CDR2 SASEGT. The CDR3 has 15 residues. V shed 5 bases and J shed 8 bases, with 19 bases lying between them. In DNA, the CDR3 is TGTGCCAGCAGTTCCCGGGGATTTTTAGGGGATGAGCAGTTCTTC. Amino acid sequence: CASSSRGFLGDEQFF.

This clonotype was detected ten times or more. The chain couples TRBV6-1 to TRBJ1-1; D unclear. The germline gives CDR1 MNHNS, CDR2 SASEGT. The V and J ends lost 5 bases and 7 bases respectively, with 29 bases between them. The length of the CDR3 is 18 residues. The CDR3 sequence: CASSQKGYGSEIYNEAFF. The CDR3 DNA is TGTGCCAGCAGTCAGAAAGGGTATGGGAGTGAAATCTATAATGAAGCTTTCTTT.

This CDR3 is CASSLAPGALGGYTF. The CDR3 nucleotides are TGTGCCAGCAGCTTAGCGCCGGGGGCGCTTGGTGGCTACACCTTC. The rearrangement links TRBV7-9 to TRBJ1-2; D is possibly TRBD1 (6 bases). This CDR3 region has 15 residues. Germline CDR1 SEHNR, CDR2 FQNEAQ (reference sequence). V was trimmed by 0 bases and J by 7 bases, leaving 15 bases between them.

This clonotype was found many times. J is TRBJ1-2 and V is TRBV6-2 or TRBV6-3; D possibly corresponds to TRBD1 (5 bases). Per germline, CDR1 MNHEY and CDR2 SVGEGT. Trimming took 6 bases from V and 4 from J, leaving 27 bases between them. The CDR3 runs 18 residues. This chain's CDR3 is CASSPRTFRQGRVYGYTF. CDR3 bases: TGTGCCAGCAGCCCCAGGACATTTCGGCAGGGTCGGGTCTATGGCTACACCTTC.

This clonotype was observed many times. This sequence joins TRBV18 and TRBJ2-3; the match to TRBD2 covers 7 bases. The length of the CDR3 is 14 residues. Unmatched junction bases numbered 2, after V lost 3 bases and J lost 2 bases. In germline, CDR1 is KGHSH, CDR2 LQKENI. The CDR3 is CASSPGLTTDTQYF. DNA of the CDR3: TGTGCCAGCTCACCGGGACTAACCACAGATACGCAGTATTTT.

This clonotype was picked up a small number of times. The chain links TRBV6-2 or TRBV6-3 to TRBJ2-7; 9 nucleotides align to TRBD2. Trimming at V came to 7 bases and at J to 2 bases, leaving 9 bases not matched to a gene. The length of the CDR3 is 15 residues. The V gene's germline CDR1 is MNHEY and CDR2 SVGEGT. The CDR3 nucleotides read TGTGCCAGCAAATACGGCCTAGCGGGGACCTACGAGCAGTACTTC. This sequence encodes CASKYGLAGTYEQYF.

This clonotype was detected many times. This sequence joins TRBV2 and TRBJ2-5; D remains unclear. Between the trimmed V and J ends, which lost 3 bases and 2 bases, there was a span of 10 bases. The CDR3 loop spans 14 amino acids. CDR1 SNHLY and CDR2 FYNNEI come from the germline V gene. The CDR3 DNA is TGTGCCAGCAGTGACGTAAGCAGTCAAGAGACCCAGTACTTC. This codes for CASSDVSSQETQYF.